This entry lists 23 T cell receptor beta chains sequenced from one sample in a study of blood T cell repertoires in COVID-19. The assay was immunoSEQ multiplex PCR, and TCRdb's table has in-frame clones only and misses some. Of about 98,000 clones in the sample, 82% are singletons; the top ten hold roughly a tenth. The sequenced material came from peripheral blood. These TCRs come from a man between 70 and 80 years old with active or convalescent COVID-19.

This chain uses TRBV18 with TRBJ2-3, with D possibly matching TRBD2 (6 bases). Germline values: CDR1 KGHSH, CDR2 LQKENI. The CDR3 contains 17 residues. The V and J ends lost 1 base and 10 bases respectively, with 24 bases between them. The CDR3 DNA is TGTGCCAGCTCACCACTGGTCGGGGGAGAGGCTACTCAGGCGCAGTATTTT. It yields the protein CASSPLVGGEATQAQYF.

V is TRBV6-2 or TRBV6-3 and J is TRBJ1-2; D is possibly TRBD1 (5 bases). The CDR3 loop spans 15 amino acids. In germline, CDR1 is MNHEY, CDR2 SVGEGT. V lost 6 bases and J lost 7, with 21 bases in between. CDR3 bases: TGTGCCAGCAGCCCGTTAGGGGAGGGAGAACGTGGCTACACCTTC. Amino acid sequence: CASSPLGEGERGYTF.

This clone was recorded once. The V gene is TRBV2, the J gene TRBJ2-5; TRBD2 aligns across 10 bases. V was clipped by 5 bases and J by 1 base; unmatched bases: 7. Germline V gene sequence: CDR1 SNHLY, CDR2 FYNNEI. This CDR3 has 16 amino acids. The CDR3 coding sequence is TGTGCCAGCAGTCCCTGGAGCGGGGGGGCCCAAGAGACCCAGTACTTC. Protein sequence: CASSPWSGGAQETQYF.

The J gene is TRBJ1-5, the V gene TRBV19; 7 bases agree with TRBD1. Germline V gene sequence: CDR1 LNHDA, CDR2 SQIVND (reference sequence). J was trimmed by 2 bases and V by 5 bases; bases with no gene match: 6. The CDR3 spans 15 residues. CDR3: CASSPTGKGNQPQHF. CDR3 coding DNA: TGTGCCAGTAGTCCGACAGGGAAGGGCAATCAGCCCCAGCATTTT.

This clone was picked up a small number of times. The chain uses TRBV7-2 and TRBJ2-1; 9 bases fit TRBD2. The germline V gene encodes CDR1 SGHTA and CDR2 FQGNSA. Unmatched junction bases numbered 4, after V lost 4 bases and J lost 9 bases. This CDR3 is 13 amino acids long. The CDR3 DNA follows: TGTGCCAGCAGCTCCCAGCGGGGGGTTGAGCAGTTCTTC. The encoded protein is CASSSQRGVEQFF.

The V call is TRBV6-5, the J call TRBJ2-1; 10 bases agree with TRBD2. Germline CDR1 and CDR2: MNHEY and SVGAGI. V shed 7 bases, J shed 8 bases, and the junction held 5 bases outside the gene matches. The CDR3 is 13 residues long. The CDR3 protein is CASMSGGAYEQFF. The CDR3 coding sequence is TGTGCCAGCATGAGCGGGGGGGCCTATGAGCAGTTCTTC.

The chain recombines TRBV6-5 with TRBJ2-3; unclear D gene. The V and J ends lost 2 bases and 4 bases respectively, with 10 bases between them. Germline-derived CDR1 and CDR2 are MNHEY and SVGAGI. This CDR3 has 14 amino acids. In nucleotides, the CDR3 is TGTGCCAGCAGTTACGGCAGGTTGGCAGATACGCAGTATTTT. Its translation: CASSYGRLADTQYF.

This clone was seen a few times. The rearrangement links TRBV5-8 to TRBJ2-2; maybe TRBD1 (5 bases). This CDR3 has 15 residues. Trimming shortened V by 6 bases and J by 5 bases, and 17 bases separated the two germline ends. Germline V gene data show CDR1 as SGHTS and CDR2 as YDEGEE. In nucleotides, the CDR3 is TGTGCCAGCACCCAGGGCAACATTAGGACCGGGGAGCTGTTTTTT. It yields the protein CASTQGNIRTGELFF.

The V call is TRBV19, the J call TRBJ1-5; D is undetermined. V lost 5 bases, J lost 2 bases, and 13 bases lay in between. CDR1 is LNHDA, CDR2 SQIVND, per germline (reference sequence). This CDR3 is 15 amino acids long. Here the CDR3 reads CASSGLGSGNQPQHF. CDR3 DNA: TGTGCCAGTAGTGGACTGGGGAGTGGCAATCAGCCCCAGCATTTT. Supplemented by reference TRBV19 and TRBJ1-5, the full variable domain reads DGGITQSPKYLFRKEGQNVTLSCEQNLNHDAMYWYRQDPGQGLRLIYYSQIVNDFQKGDIAEGYSVSREKKESFPLTVTSAQKNPTAFYLCASSGLGSGNQPQHFGDGTRLSIL.

CDR3: CAWTSGGQGAFPQHF. As DNA, the CDR3 is TGTGCCTGGACGTCCGGAGGACAGGGGGCCTTTCCCCAGCATTTT. The rearrangement uses TRBV30 and TRBJ1-5; the match to TRBD1 covers 11 bases. Germline trimming cut 4 bases from V and 10 bases from J; bases unmatched to any gene: 12. The germline gives CDR1 GTSNPN, CDR2 SVGIG (reference sequence). CDR3 length: 15 residues.

The V call is TRBV29-1, the J call TRBJ1-1; D is ambiguous. CDR1 and CDR2 (germline): SQVTM, ANQGSEA. V lost 5 bases and J 7 bases, leaving 11 bases between the germline ends. The CDR3 is 11 amino acids. CDR3 DNA: TGCAGCGTTCGTCCAGTCAATGAAGCTTTCTTT. The encoded protein is CSVRPVNEAFF.

This chain links TRBV15 with TRBJ1-1; a weak D match, TRBD1 (5 bases). Trimming stripped 4 bases from V and 4 bases from J, with 7 bases between. Germline V gene data show CDR1 as LNHNV and CDR2 as YYDKDF (reference sequence). The CDR3 runs 12 residues. The CDR3 DNA reads as TGTGCCACCAGCACAGGGTTCACTGAAGCTTTCTTT. This sequence encodes CATSTGFTEAFF.

This clone was seen more than once but under ten times. In DNA form, the CDR3 reads TGTGCCACCAGCACCGAGTCGGCAACTAATGAAAAACTGTTTTTT. It translates to CATSTESATNEKLFF. This rearrangement joins TRBV15 to TRBJ1-4; D gene ambiguous. The CDR3 is made up of 15 amino acids. CDR1 LNHNV and CDR2 YYDKDF come from the germline V gene (reference sequence). V was clipped by 4 bases and J by 0 bases, with 9 bases between them. The full variable domain, its missing parts supplied by reference TRBV15 and TRBJ1-4, is DAMVIQNPRYQVTQFGKPVTLSCSQTLNHNVMYWYQQKSSQAPKLLFHYYDKDFNNEADTPDNFQSRRPNTSFCFLDIRSPGLGDTAMYLCATSTESATNEKLFFGSGTQLSVL.

The DNA of the CDR3 is TGTGCCAGCAGCACCGGCCAGGGAGGGGGATCACCCCTCCACTTT. This sequence encodes CASSTGQGGGSPLHF. The chain uses TRBV13 and TRBJ1-6, with TRBD1 as a possible D gene (6 bases). CDR3 length equals 15 residues. Germline CDR1 reads PRHDT; CDR2 reads FYEKMQ (reference sequence). Trimming pared 5 bases from V and 10 bases from J, leaving 18 bases between.

V usage is TRBV11-2 and J usage is TRBJ2-2; a weak D match, TRBD1 (6 bases). CDR3 length: 16 residues. Germline CDR1 reads SGHAT; CDR2 reads FQNNGV. Trimming left V 4 bases short and J 7 bases short, with 19 bases between. The CDR3 loop reads CASSWGRLGKGGELFF. The CDR3 DNA follows: TGTGCCAGCAGCTGGGGGCGGTTGGGGAAGGGCGGGGAGCTGTTTTTT.

The chain combines TRBV6-2 or TRBV6-3 with TRBJ1-5; D is unclear. The CDR3 covers 15 residues. The germline V gene has CDR1 MNHEY and CDR2 SVGEGT. Deletions cut 2 bases from V and 0 bases from J, with 8 bases between. The CDR3 spells CASSYPNTSNQPQHF. In nucleotides, the CDR3 is TGTGCCAGCAGTTACCCGAACACTAGCAATCAGCCCCAGCATTTT.

This sequence joins TRBV6-2 or TRBV6-3 and TRBJ2-3; unclear D gene. The CDR3 length is 16 residues. Germline CDR1 MNHEY, CDR2 SVGEGT. V lost 2 bases to trimming and J lost 1 base, with 13 bases between them. The CDR3 spells CASSYASYSRTDTQYF. CDR3 DNA: TGTGCCAGCAGTTACGCAAGTTACAGCCGCACAGATACGCAGTATTTT.

In this sample, this clone turned up a few times. V gene TRBV6-4 combines with J gene TRBJ2-1; TRBD2 agrees at 11 bases. Germline-derived CDR1 and CDR2 are MRHNA and SNTAGT. The CDR3 has 16 residues. The V segment lost 2 bases and the J segment 2 bases; nucleotides outside the gene matches: 2. CDR3 in amino acids: CASSDQTSGTYNEQFF. In DNA form, the CDR3 reads TGTGCCAGCAGTGACCAGACTAGCGGGACCTACAATGAGCAGTTCTTC.

This clone came up once. J is TRBJ1-2 and V is TRBV4-3; no reliable D call. Germline-derived CDR1 and CDR2 are LGHNA and YSLEER. This CDR3 is 15 amino acids long. Trimming left V 1 base short and J 8 bases short, with 17 bases between. The CDR3 region has the DNA TGCGCCAGCAGCCAAGGGTTCTTAAAAGACGGGGGCTACACCTTC. Its translation is CASSQGFLKDGGYTF.

The rearrangement joins TRBV6-4 to TRBJ1-1, with 7 bases lining up with TRBD1. The V and J ends lost 0 bases and 0 bases, in that order; junction bases with no gene match: 4. The germline CDR1 and CDR2 sequences are MRHNA and SNTAGT. The CDR3 extends over 16 amino acids. The CDR3 DNA sequence: TGTGCCAGCAGTGACTCCAGCAGGGGGGTGAACACTGAAGCTTTCTTT. Its translation: CASSDSSRGVNTEAFF.

The sample holds one count of this clone. The genes are TRBV6-5 and TRBJ2-5, with a weak D call TRBD1 (5 bases). The CDR3 sequence is 14 residues long. Germline V CDR1 and CDR2: MNHEY, SVGAGI. V lost 5 bases and J lost 5, with 15 bases in between. The CDR3 region has the DNA TGTGCCAGCAGTCCCTCCAGGGTTGTGGAGACCCAGTACTTC. Its translation: CASSPSRVVETQYF.

The sample holds one count of this clone. The chain employs TRBV5-1 and TRBJ1-2; 8 nucleotides align to TRBD1. With 3 bases clipped from V and 6 bases from J, the junction kept 7 bases outside the gene matches. Germline CDR1 SGHRS, CDR2 YFSETQ. The CDR3 runs 14 residues. The CDR3: CASSYGQGGDGYTF. The CDR3 nucleotides read TGCGCCAGCAGCTACGGACAGGGAGGAGATGGCTACACCTTC.

The V gene is TRBV27, the J gene TRBJ2-5; weak D call: TRBD1 (6 bases). The CDR3 consists of 14 residues. CDR1 is MNHEY, CDR2 SMNVEV, per germline (reference sequence). The V gene lost 2 bases and the J gene lost 6 bases, with 13 bases spanning the gap. CDR3 amino acids: CASSLRLQGQTQYF. In DNA, the CDR3 is TGTGCCAGCAGTTTACGACTACAGGGTCAGACCCAGTACTTC.